The 11 T cell receptor beta chains given below trace back to one sample, sequenced in a study of blood T cell repertoires in COVID-19 (TCRdb year 2020). Receptor amplification or capture employed the immunoSEQ multiplex PCR assay. The clones in this table, taken by TCRdb from immuneACCESS, are in-frame only. Not every clone is retained; where verified, under half of the shortfall comes from an unresolved V gene, and the cause of the rest is unknown. For this sample there are around 250,000 clones; around 83% appear just once. The ten largest clones capture roughly 5% of the sample. Specimen: peripheral blood. These receptors all stem from an elderly man with acute or convalescent COVID-19.

The J gene is TRBJ1-1, the V gene TRBV23-1, with D perhaps matching TRBD1 (5 bases). TRBV23-1 falls under the ORF class, with uncertain function. V dropped 2 bases and J dropped 1 base, with 14 bases sitting between them. The CDR3 contains 16 residues. CDR3 residues: CASSQGGIPRNTEAFF. CDR3 in DNA: TGCGCCAGCAGTCAAGGGGGGATTCCGAGGAACACTGAAGCTTTCTTT.

The rearrangement joins TRBV5-1 to TRBJ1-1; possibly TRBD1 for D (5 bases). V was clipped by 2 bases and J by 1 base, with 12 bases between them. The CDR3 loop spans 15 amino acids. Germline CDR1 is SGHRS and CDR2 is YFSETQ. The DNA for the CDR3 is TGCGCCAGCAGCTTTTCGGGGGAAACGAACACTGAAGCTTTCTTT. Translation: CASSFSGETNTEAFF.

The V and J genes are TRBV28 and TRBJ2-7, with TRBD1 identical over 9 bases. CDR3 size: 13 residues. Unmatched junction bases numbered 2, after V lost 6 bases and J lost 2 bases. Germline assignment: CDR1 MDHEN and CDR2 SYDVKM. As DNA, the CDR3 is TGTGCCAGCAGGACAGGGGGGGCCTACGAGCAGTACTTC. Protein sequence: CASRTGGAYEQYF.

This chain uses TRBV19 with TRBJ1-1, with TRBD1 identical over 8 bases. The germline CDR1 and CDR2 sequences are LNHDA and SQIVND (reference sequence). CDR3 length: 16 residues. J was trimmed by 3 bases and V by 2 bases; bases with no gene match: 8. DNA of the CDR3: TGTGCCAGTAGTATACTGACAGGGGTTAGGGACACTGAAGCTTTCTTT. It codes for CASSILTGVRDTEAFF.

The V gene is TRBV6-1, the J gene TRBJ1-4; TRBD1 agrees at 7 bases. Germline CDR1 is MNHNS and CDR2 is SASEGT. The V gene end was trimmed by 2 bases and the J gene end by 0 bases; junction bases not matched to a gene: 6. The CDR3 is 17 residues long. In DNA, the CDR3 is TGTGCCAGCAGTGAAAGACAGGGCCTAGCAACTAATGAAAAACTGTTTTTT. Residues: CASSERQGLATNEKLFF.

The J gene is TRBJ1-2, the V gene TRBV19; no clear D gene. The CDR3 covers 14 residues. The germline gives CDR1 LNHDA, CDR2 SQIVND (reference sequence). The V gene lost 4 bases and the J gene lost 4 bases, with 13 bases spanning the gap. DNA for the CDR3: TGTGCCAGTAGTAATTTGAGAAATAGCTATGGCTACACCTTC. Amino acid sequence: CASSNLRNSYGYTF.

This clone showed up just once. The chain combines TRBV28 with TRBJ2-1; D gene uncertain. Germline CDR1 reads MDHEN; CDR2 reads SYDVKM. The CDR3 sequence is 16 residues long. Deletions cut 4 bases from V and 5 bases from J, with 18 bases between. CDR3 protein: CASSSPAFQRHNEQFF. The CDR3 nucleotides are TGTGCCAGCAGTTCTCCGGCGTTTCAGAGGCACAATGAGCAGTTCTTC.

The chain joins TRBV18 to TRBJ2-7, with D perhaps matching TRBD1 (5 bases). The CDR3 has 12 residues. The V and J ends lost 4 bases and 6 bases respectively, with 10 bases between them. The germline V gene has CDR1 KGHSH and CDR2 LQKENI. The CDR3 is CASSQADSEQYF. As DNA, the CDR3 is TGTGCCAGCTCACAGGCAGACAGCGAGCAGTACTTC.

The V gene is TRBV7-9, the J gene TRBJ2-7; 7 bases line up with TRBD2. Trimming took 5 bases from V and 5 from J; bases not matched to a gene: 9. Per germline, CDR1 SEHNR and CDR2 FQNEAQ (reference sequence). The length of the CDR3 is 14 residues. The DNA for the CDR3 is TGTGCCAGCAGCCCCTGGGGAGGGTCCAACGAGCAGTACTTC. Translation: CASSPWGGSNEQYF.

The sample holds a few counts of this clone. The chain employs TRBV6-5 and TRBJ1-6, with a possible D match to TRBD1 (6 bases). The CDR3 runs 15 residues. The germline gives CDR1 MNHEY, CDR2 SVGAGI. V was shortened by 0 bases and J by 7 bases, with 10 bases between the two germline ends. This CDR3 reads CASSYSATGNSPLHF. Written as DNA, the CDR3 is TGTGCCAGCAGTTACTCCGCTACAGGGAATTCACCCCTCCACTTT.

J is TRBJ2-3 and V is TRBV5-1, with 7 positions matching TRBD1. Germline CDR1 reads SGHRS; CDR2 reads YFSETQ. Trimming at V came to 0 bases and at J to 4 bases, leaving 5 bases not matched to a gene. The length of the CDR3 is 15 residues. The CDR3 region is CASSLARGPADTQYF. CDR3 nucleotide sequence: TGCGCCAGCAGCTTGGCTAGGGGGCCCGCAGATACGCAGTATTTT.